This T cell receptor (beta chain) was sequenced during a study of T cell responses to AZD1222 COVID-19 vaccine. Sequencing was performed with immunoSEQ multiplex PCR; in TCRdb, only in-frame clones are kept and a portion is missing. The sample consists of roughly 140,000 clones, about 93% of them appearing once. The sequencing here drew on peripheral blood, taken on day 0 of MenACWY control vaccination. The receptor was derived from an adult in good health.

The CDR3 DNA is TGTGCCAGCAGTGCGGGGGGGGCACTGAGTGAAAAACTGTTTTTT. This codes for CASSAGGALSEKLFF. This rearrangement joins TRBV25-1 to TRBJ1-4, with TRBD1 as a possible D gene (6 bases). V gave up 4 bases and J gave up 7 bases, with 16 bases separating them. From germline, CDR1 is MGHDK and CDR2 SYGVNS. The CDR3 consists of 15 residues.